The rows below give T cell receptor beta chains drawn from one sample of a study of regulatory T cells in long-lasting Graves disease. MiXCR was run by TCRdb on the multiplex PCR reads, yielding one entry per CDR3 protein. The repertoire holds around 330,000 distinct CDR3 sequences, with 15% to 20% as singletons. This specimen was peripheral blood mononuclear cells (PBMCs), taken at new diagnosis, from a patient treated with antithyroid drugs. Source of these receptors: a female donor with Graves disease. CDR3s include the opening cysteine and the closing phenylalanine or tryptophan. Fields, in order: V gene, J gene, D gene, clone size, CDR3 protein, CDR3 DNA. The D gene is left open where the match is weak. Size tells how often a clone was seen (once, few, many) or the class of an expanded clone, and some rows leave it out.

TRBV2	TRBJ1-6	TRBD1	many	CASSEAQGAITSVPYNSPLHF	TGTGCCAGCAGTGAAGCGCAGGGGGCGATAACCTCTGTCCCCTATAATTCACCCCTCCACTTT
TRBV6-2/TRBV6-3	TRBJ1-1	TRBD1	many	CASSNRGDTEAFF	TGTGCCAGCAGCAACAGGGGGGACACTGAAGCTTTCTTT
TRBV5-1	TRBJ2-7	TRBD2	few	CASGILGLPTYEQYF	TGCGCCAGCGGGATCCTGGGACTACCAACCTACGAGCAGTACTTC
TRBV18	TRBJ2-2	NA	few	CASSPEGGQNTGELFF	TGTGCCAGCTCACCAGAGGGGGGCCAAAACACCGGGGAGCTGTTTTTT
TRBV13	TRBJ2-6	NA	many	CASSSGTPSSGANVLTF	TGTGCCAGCAGCTCCGGGACACCGAGCTCTGGGGCCAACGTCCTGACTTTC
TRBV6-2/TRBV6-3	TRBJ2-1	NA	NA	CASSPSVGSRNQFF	TGTGCCAGCAGCCCGTCCGTCGGCAGCCGGAATCAGTTCTTC
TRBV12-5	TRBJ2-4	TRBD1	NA	CASGPSDDRVKGNIQYF	TGTGCTAGTGGTCCATCAGACGACAGGGTTAAAGGGAACATTCAGTACTTC
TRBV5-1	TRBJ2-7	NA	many	CASSLGRGEGFDEQYF	TGCGCCAGCAGCTTGGGGAGGGGGGAGGGCTTCGACGAGCAGTACTTC
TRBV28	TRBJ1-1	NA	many	CASSSVFPTYTEAFF	TGTGCCAGCAGTTCCGTTTTCCCTACCTACACTGAAGCTTTCTTT
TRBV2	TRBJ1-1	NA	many	CASSDLGEAFF	TGTGCCAGCAGTGACCTGGGTGAAGCTTTCTTT
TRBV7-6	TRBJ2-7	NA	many	CASSLAGTRRTSYEQYF	TGTGCCAGCAGCTTAGCGGGGACCCGAAGGACCTCCTACGAGCAGTACTTC
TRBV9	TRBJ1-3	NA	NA	CASSPTGKYSGNTIYF	TGTGCCAGCAGCCCAACTGGGAAGTACTCTGGAAACACCATATATTTT
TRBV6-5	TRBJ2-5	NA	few	CASSYRDWVPKTQYF	TGTGCCAGCAGTTACCGGGACTGGGTTCCCAAGACCCAGTACTTC
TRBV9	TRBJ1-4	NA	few	CASSGDRSNEKLFF	TGTGCCAGCAGCGGAGACAGGAGTAATGAAAAACTGTTTTTT
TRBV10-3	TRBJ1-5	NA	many	CAISSMKHQPQHF	TGTGCCATCAGTAGTATGAAACATCAGCCCCAGCATTTT
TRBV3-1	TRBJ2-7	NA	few	CASSQEEGSSYEQYF	TGTGCCAGCAGCCAAGAGGAGGGGAGCTCCTACGAGCAGTACTTC
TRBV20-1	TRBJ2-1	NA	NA	CSASRVGSDNNEQFF	TGCAGTGCTAGTAGGGTCGGGAGCGATAACAATGAGCAGTTCTTC
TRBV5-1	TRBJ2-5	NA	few	CASSVGSRSKGETQYF	TGTGCCAGCAGCGTAGGTTCCAGGTCAAAGGGGGAGACCCAGTACTTC
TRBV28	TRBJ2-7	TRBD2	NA	CASSTSVAGDHEQYF	TGTGCCAGCAGCACGTCGGTAGCGGGGGATCACGAGCAGTACTTC
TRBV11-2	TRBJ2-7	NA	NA	CASSRPGEGYEQYF	TGTGCCAGCAGCCGCCCGGGAGAGGGCTACGAGCAGTACTTC
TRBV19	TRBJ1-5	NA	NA	CASTLRGQPQHF	TGTGCCAGTACCCTCAGGGGTCAGCCCCAGCATTTT
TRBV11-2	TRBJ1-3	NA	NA	CASSLGREVTGNTIYF	TGTGCCAGCAGCTTAGGCAGGGAAGTTACAGGAAACACCATATATTTT
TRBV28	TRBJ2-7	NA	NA	CASSSNDRSSHEQYF	TGTGCCAGCAGTTCCAACGACAGGTCCTCCCACGAGCAGTACTTC
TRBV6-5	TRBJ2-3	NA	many	CASSYSMVPDTQYF	TGTGCCAGCAGTTACTCGATGGTCCCAGATACGCAGTATTTT
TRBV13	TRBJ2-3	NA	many	CASSLGQGRGDTQYF	TGTGCCAGCAGCTTAGGACAGGGCCGGGGAGATACGCAGTATTTT
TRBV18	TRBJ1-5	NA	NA	CASSPADGGNQPQHF	TGTGCCAGCTCACCAGCGGATGGTGGCAATCAGCCCCAGCATTTT
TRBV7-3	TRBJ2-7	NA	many	CASSLSTLSAYEQYF	TGTGCCAGCAGCTTATCCACCCTTAGCGCCTACGAGCAGTACTTC
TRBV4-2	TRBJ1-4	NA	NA	CASSPLALQRAGDEKLFF	TGTGCCAGCAGCCCCCTTGCTTTGCAAAGGGCGGGGGATGAAAAACTGTTTTTT